This is a list of T cell receptor beta chains from one sample in a study of long-term antiretroviral therapy in people with HIV. Produced via immunoSEQ multiplex PCR; TCRdb's table is partial and in-frame only. The table includes over 30,000 clones, 60% to 85% detected once. Sequencing used unsorted PBMCs, obtained 2 years after starting antiretroviral therapy. The receptor source for this set is a woman in her forties or fifties with HIV. Both conserved end residues are part of each CDR3. Fields, in order: clone size, J gene, D gene, V gene, CDR3 protein, CDR3 DNA. D genes are given only for firm matches. The listing skips clone size in some rows; elsewhere it reads once, few, many or a size class.

abundance: few
j_gene: TRBJ1-6
d_gene: NA
v_gene: TRBV7-9
CDR3aa: CASSSRTGLYNSPLHF
CDR3nt: TGTGCCAGCAGCTCGAGGACGGGCCTTTATAATTCACCCCTCCACTTT

abundance: NA
j_gene: TRBJ2-5
d_gene: NA
v_gene: TRBV30
CDR3aa: CAWTPEETQYF
CDR3nt: TGTGCCTGGACCCCTGAGGAGACCCAGTACTTC

abundance: NA
j_gene: TRBJ2-3
d_gene: NA
v_gene: TRBV6-4
CDR3aa: CASSPGHATDTQYF
CDR3nt: TGTGCCAGCAGTCCGGGCCACGCCACAGATACGCAGTATTTT

abundance: NA
j_gene: TRBJ2-1
d_gene: NA
v_gene: TRBV29-1
CDR3aa: CSSGNIGIRDEQFF
CDR3nt: TGCAGCTCTGGAAACATTGGGATTCGAGATGAGCAGTTCTTC

abundance: few
j_gene: TRBJ2-3
d_gene: TRBD2
v_gene: TRBV2
CDR3aa: CASSLDGGGSTDTQYF
CDR3nt: TGTGCCAGCAGTCTTGACGGCGGGGGTAGCACAGATACGCAGTATTTT

abundance: NA
j_gene: TRBJ1-3
d_gene: NA
v_gene: TRBV6-6
CDR3aa: CASRRADYFSGNTIYF
CDR3nt: TGTGCCAGCAGACGGGCGGACTACTTTTCTGGAAACACCATATATTTT

abundance: NA
j_gene: TRBJ2-5
d_gene: NA
v_gene: TRBV7-7
CDR3aa: CASSLGSSLQETQYF
CDR3nt: TGTGCCAGCAGCTTAGGTAGCAGTCTCCAAGAGACCCAGTACTTC

abundance: NA
j_gene: TRBJ2-2
d_gene: NA
v_gene: TRBV19
CDR3aa: CASTIPGDTGELFF
CDR3nt: TGTGCCAGTACCATTCCGGGCGACACCGGGGAGCTGTTTTTT

abundance: NA
j_gene: TRBJ2-7
d_gene: NA
v_gene: TRBV5-1
CDR3aa: CASSLRAGESYEQYF
CDR3nt: TGCGCCAGCAGCTTGAGGGCAGGGGAGTCCTACGAGCAGTACTTC

abundance: NA
j_gene: TRBJ2-3
d_gene: TRBD2
v_gene: TRBV7-3
CDR3aa: CASSLRSGTSGGARDTQYF
CDR3nt: TGTGCCAGCAGCTTAAGGTCCGGGACTAGCGGGGGGGCTCGAGATACGCAGTATTTT

abundance: once
j_gene: TRBJ1-1
d_gene: NA
v_gene: TRBV5-1
CDR3aa: CASSEEGRWTEAFF
CDR3nt: TGCGCCAGCAGTGAAGAGGGAAGATGGACTGAAGCTTTCTTT

abundance: few
j_gene: TRBJ1-2
d_gene: TRBD1
v_gene: TRBV15
CDR3aa: CATSSQGGHSYGYTF
CDR3nt: TGTGCCACCAGCAGCCAGGGGGGGCACAGCTATGGCTACACCTTC

abundance: NA
j_gene: TRBJ2-3
d_gene: NA
v_gene: TRBV7-9
CDR3aa: CASSLLGGSTDTQYF
CDR3nt: TGTGCCAGCAGCTTATTAGGGGGAAGCACAGATACGCAGTATTTT

abundance: NA
j_gene: TRBJ2-7
d_gene: NA
v_gene: TRBV6-1
CDR3aa: CASRSERIIYEQYF
CDR3nt: TGTGCCAGCAGATCGGAAAGAATCATCTACGAGCAGTACTTC

abundance: NA
j_gene: TRBJ1-5
d_gene: NA
v_gene: TRBV27
CDR3aa: CASSLAGASQPQHF
CDR3nt: TGTGCCAGCAGTTTAGCGGGGGCCAGTCAGCCCCAGCATTTT

abundance: NA
j_gene: TRBJ1-2
d_gene: NA
v_gene: TRBV28
CDR3aa: CASSFGGNSDYGYTF
CDR3nt: TGTGCCAGCAGTTTCGGGGGGAATAGTGACTATGGCTACACCTTC

abundance: NA
j_gene: TRBJ1-2
d_gene: NA
v_gene: TRBV29-1
CDR3aa: CSVGLRGYGYTF
CDR3nt: TGCAGCGTTGGCCTCCGGGGCTATGGCTACACCTTC

abundance: NA
j_gene: TRBJ2-5
d_gene: NA
v_gene: TRBV27
CDR3aa: CASSFRRGPPNF
CDR3nt: TGTGCCAGCAGTTTTCGGAGGGGCCCGCCAAACTTC

abundance: NA
j_gene: TRBJ1-1
d_gene: NA
v_gene: TRBV4-2
CDR3aa: CASSQDMARSTEAFF
CDR3nt: TGTGCCAGCAGCCAAGATATGGCTCGAAGCACTGAAGCTTTCTTT

abundance: NA
j_gene: TRBJ2-4
d_gene: NA
v_gene: TRBV5-6
CDR3aa: CASSLAAGENIQYF
CDR3nt: TGTGCCAGCAGCTTGGCTGCAGGAGAAAACATTCAGTACTTC

abundance: NA
j_gene: TRBJ2-7
d_gene: TRBD2
v_gene: TRBV4-1
CDR3aa: CASSQAPLGGTYEQYF
CDR3nt: TGCGCCAGCAGCCAGGCCCCTCTGGGGGGGACCTACGAGCAGTACTTC

abundance: NA
j_gene: TRBJ1-2
d_gene: NA
v_gene: TRBV18
CDR3aa: CASSPPLAQAGGYTF
CDR3nt: TGTGCCAGCTCACCACCATTAGCTCAGGCGGGTGGCTACACCTTC

abundance: NA
j_gene: TRBJ1-1
d_gene: NA
v_gene: TRBV2
CDR3aa: CASSESRLNTEAFF
CDR3nt: TGTGCCAGCAGTGAAAGTAGGTTGAACACTGAAGCTTTCTTT

abundance: once
j_gene: TRBJ1-1
d_gene: NA
v_gene: TRBV2
CDR3aa: CASGPQSAKVGSEAFF
CDR3nt: TGTGCCAGCGGACCCCAGAGTGCGAAGGTAGGGTCTGAAGCTTTCTTT

abundance: NA
j_gene: TRBJ1-1
d_gene: TRBD1
v_gene: TRBV6-5
CDR3aa: CASRRDSRGLSVAFF
CDR3nt: TGTGCCAGCAGGCGGGACAGCCGGGGGTTATCTGTCGCTTTCTTT

abundance: NA
j_gene: TRBJ2-2
d_gene: NA
v_gene: TRBV11-2
CDR3aa: CASSGINTGELFF
CDR3nt: TGTGCCAGCTCCGGGATTAACACCGGGGAGCTGTTTTTT

abundance: NA
j_gene: TRBJ2-1
d_gene: NA
v_gene: TRBV5-1
CDR3aa: CASSRGVDEQFF
CDR3nt: TGCGCCAGCAGTAGGGGGGTAGATGAGCAGTTCTTC

abundance: NA
j_gene: TRBJ1-6
d_gene: NA
v_gene: TRBV2
CDR3aa: CASSEGVGSSPLHF
CDR3nt: TGTGCCAGCAGCGAGGGGGTAGGGAGTTCACCCCTCCACTTT

abundance: NA
j_gene: TRBJ2-1
d_gene: NA
v_gene: TRBV30
CDR3aa: CAWSVSLGNEQFF
CDR3nt: TGTGCCTGGAGTGTAAGTCTAGGCAATGAGCAGTTCTTC

abundance: NA
j_gene: TRBJ2-3
d_gene: NA
v_gene: TRBV12-5
CDR3aa: CASGFAEADTQYF
CDR3nt: TGTGCTAGTGGTTTTGCGGAGGCAGATACGCAGTATTTT

abundance: NA
j_gene: TRBJ1-1
d_gene: NA
v_gene: TRBV25-1
CDR3aa: CASSEYTSEGTEAFF
CDR3nt: TGTGCCAGCAGTGAATACACAAGTGAGGGCACTGAAGCTTTCTTT

abundance: NA
j_gene: TRBJ1-2
d_gene: NA
v_gene: TRBV9
CDR3aa: CASSVGGGQRGYGYTF
CDR3nt: TGTGCCAGCAGCGTAGGCGGGGGGCAAAGAGGCTATGGCTACACCTTC

abundance: NA
j_gene: TRBJ1-3
d_gene: NA
v_gene: TRBV5-1
CDR3aa: CASSSPGHANPIYF
CDR3nt: TGCGCCAGCAGCTCGCCAGGGCATGCTAACCCCATATATTTT

abundance: NA
j_gene: TRBJ1-1
d_gene: NA
v_gene: TRBV7-3
CDR3aa: CASSFPPAPEAFF
CDR3nt: TGTGCCAGCAGCTTTCCCCCTGCACCTGAAGCTTTCTTT

abundance: NA
j_gene: TRBJ1-1
d_gene: NA
v_gene: TRBV20-1
CDR3aa: CSANRNTEAFF
CDR3nt: TGCAGTGCAAACAGGAACACTGAAGCTTTCTTT

abundance: NA
j_gene: TRBJ2-1
d_gene: TRBD1
v_gene: TRBV19
CDR3aa: CASKAGTGDSNEQFF
CDR3nt: TGTGCCAGTAAGGCCGGGACAGGGGATTCCAATGAGCAGTTCTTC

abundance: once
j_gene: TRBJ2-5
d_gene: NA
v_gene: TRBV30
CDR3aa: CAWSTRLGETQYF
CDR3nt: TGTGCCTGGAGTACTAGATTGGGAGAGACCCAGTACTTC

abundance: NA
j_gene: TRBJ2-1
d_gene: TRBD1
v_gene: TRBV14
CDR3aa: CASSQRGQGDYNEQFF
CDR3nt: TGTGCCAGCAGCCAAAGGGGACAGGGGGACTACAATGAGCAGTTCTTC

abundance: NA
j_gene: TRBJ1-2
d_gene: NA
v_gene: TRBV14
CDR3aa: CASSQDRRGGYGYTF
CDR3nt: TGTGCCAGCAGCCAAGATCGGCGGGGCGGCTATGGCTACACCTTC

abundance: NA
j_gene: TRBJ1-2
d_gene: TRBD1
v_gene: TRBV7-2
CDR3aa: CASSATGTGPYGYTF
CDR3nt: TGTGCCAGCAGCGCAACCGGGACAGGGCCCTATGGCTACACCTTC

abundance: once
j_gene: TRBJ2-3
d_gene: NA
v_gene: TRBV7-8
CDR3aa: CASRRGSLSADTQYF
CDR3nt: TGTGCCAGCCGCCGGGGTAGCCTGTCAGCAGATACGCAGTATTTT

abundance: NA
j_gene: TRBJ2-3
d_gene: TRBD1
v_gene: TRBV4-2
CDR3aa: CASSQEGQGPAGF
CDR3nt: TGTGCCAGCAGCCAAGAGGGACAGGGGCCGGCGGGGTTT

abundance: NA
j_gene: TRBJ2-6
d_gene: NA
v_gene: TRBV7-2
CDR3aa: CASSLPRGANVLTF
CDR3nt: TGTGCCAGCAGCTTACCGAGAGGGGCCAACGTCCTGACTTTC

abundance: few
j_gene: TRBJ1-2
d_gene: NA
v_gene: TRBV7-9
CDR3aa: CASSSTGIRDYGYTF
CDR3nt: TGTGCCAGCAGCTCAACAGGGATTCGCGACTATGGCTACACCTTC

abundance: few
j_gene: TRBJ1-5
d_gene: NA
v_gene: TRBV27
CDR3aa: CASSLSFNQPQHF
CDR3nt: TGTGCCAGCAGTCTCAGTTTTAATCAGCCCCAGCATTTT

abundance: NA
j_gene: TRBJ1-2
d_gene: NA
v_gene: TRBV7-2
CDR3aa: CASSLSTGNYGYTF
CDR3nt: TGTGCCAGCAGCCTAAGTACAGGGAACTATGGCTACACCTTC

abundance: NA
j_gene: TRBJ2-7
d_gene: NA
v_gene: TRBV7-3
CDR3aa: CASSLFAGESYEQYF
CDR3nt: TGTGCCAGCAGCTTATTTGCAGGGGAATCCTACGAGCAGTACTTC

abundance: few
j_gene: TRBJ1-2
d_gene: NA
v_gene: TRBV5-1
CDR3aa: CASSLQQGMGGYTF
CDR3nt: TGCGCCAGCAGCTTACAACAGGGCATGGGTGGCTACACCTTC